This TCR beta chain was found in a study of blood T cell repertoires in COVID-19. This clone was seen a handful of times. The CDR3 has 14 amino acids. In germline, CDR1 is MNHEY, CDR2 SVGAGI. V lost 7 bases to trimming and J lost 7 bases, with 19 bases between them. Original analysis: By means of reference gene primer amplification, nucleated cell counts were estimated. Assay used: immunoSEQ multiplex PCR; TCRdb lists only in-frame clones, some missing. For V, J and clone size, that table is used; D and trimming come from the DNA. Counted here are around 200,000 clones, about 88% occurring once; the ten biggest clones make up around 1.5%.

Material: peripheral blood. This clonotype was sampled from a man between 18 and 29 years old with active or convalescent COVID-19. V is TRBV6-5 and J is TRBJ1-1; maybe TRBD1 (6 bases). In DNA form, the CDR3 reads TGTGCCAGCAATCGTGTTGGTGGACAGAGTGAAGCTTTCTTT. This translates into CASNRVGGQSEAFF.